This record concerns one T cell receptor (beta chain) sequence. As yet, its antigen is unknown. The record originates from a study of tumor-infiltrating lymphocytes in primary liver carcinoma. Study details: Cases comprised patients with primary liver carcinoma who received surgical resection. The tumors ranged from about 4 to 11 cm across and fell within stage T1-T3 N0M0. The yield of productive TCRbeta reads per sample was roughly 3.65 to 8 million and was similar across tissue types. Whole-study results and caveats: Against blood, tumors held a significantly higher top-250-clone fraction (p = 0.039).

Blood RNA originated from unsorted whole blood, with germline DNA additionally extracted. TCR beta cDNA came from about 470 ng total RNA, primed with a constant-region primer. ARM-PCR, slightly modified, supplied the TCR beta libraries through three nested multiplex PCR rounds. Primers for the first two PCR rounds were TRBV1-TRBV30 forward primers and a C-beta reverse primer (approximately 9 cycles per round). From the multiplex PCR reads, TCRdb called clonotypes with MiXCR, one entry per CDR3 protein. The data contain roughly 330,000 distinct CDR3 sequences, around 60% of them seen just once; the ten biggest clones take up roughly 6.5%. The CDR3 length is 13 residues. V lost 10 bases and J 3 bases, leaving 16 bases between the germline ends. Germline CDR1 is ENHRY and CDR2 is SYGVKD.

This rearrangement joins TRBV10-3 to TRBJ2-7; D call uncertain. This clonotype was obtained from a man aged 40-50 years with primary liver carcinoma and hepatitis B virus infection. The sample consisted of peripheral blood. The CDR3 DNA reads TGTGCCACCTACGAAGAGGAAGGCTACGAGCAGTACTTC. Protein: CATYEEEGYEQYF.